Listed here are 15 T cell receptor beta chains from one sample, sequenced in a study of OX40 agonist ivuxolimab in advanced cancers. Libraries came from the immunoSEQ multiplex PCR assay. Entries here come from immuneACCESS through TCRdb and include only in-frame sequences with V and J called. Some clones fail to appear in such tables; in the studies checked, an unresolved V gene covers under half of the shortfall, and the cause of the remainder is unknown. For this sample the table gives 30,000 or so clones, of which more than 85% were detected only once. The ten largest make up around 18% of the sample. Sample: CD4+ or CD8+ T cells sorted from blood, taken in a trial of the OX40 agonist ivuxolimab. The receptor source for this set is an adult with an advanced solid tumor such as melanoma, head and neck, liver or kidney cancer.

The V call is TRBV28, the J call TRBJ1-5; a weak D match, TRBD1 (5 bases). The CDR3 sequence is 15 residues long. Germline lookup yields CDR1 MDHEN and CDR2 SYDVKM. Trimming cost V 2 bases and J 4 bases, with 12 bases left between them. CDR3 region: CASSLNLDTNQPQHF. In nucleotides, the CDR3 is TGTGCCAGCAGTTTAAACCTGGACACAAATCAGCCCCAGCATTTT.

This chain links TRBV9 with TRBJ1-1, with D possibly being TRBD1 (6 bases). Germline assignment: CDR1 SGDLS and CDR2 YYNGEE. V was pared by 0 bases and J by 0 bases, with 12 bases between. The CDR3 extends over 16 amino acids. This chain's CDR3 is CASSVEDSFMNTEAFF. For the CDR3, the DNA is TGTGCCAGCAGCGTAGAGGACAGCTTCATGAACACTGAAGCTTTCTTT.

The CDR3 protein is CASSQKGLAGYEQYF. Here the CDR3 DNA reads TGCGCCAGCAGCCAAAAGGGGCTAGCGGGGTACGAGCAGTACTTC. This chain links TRBV4-1 with TRBJ2-7; TRBD2 aligns across 9 bases. This CDR3 has 15 residues. V was pared by 2 bases and J by 4 bases, with 6 bases of the junction left unmatched. Germline CDR1 MGHRA, CDR2 YSYEKL.

This chain's CDR3 is CASSYLGQGPFEKLFF. CDR3 nucleotides: TGTGCCAGCAGTTACTTGGGACAGGGGCCGTTTGAAAAACTGTTTTTT. The chain has TRBV6-6 and TRBJ1-4; 10 nucleotides match TRBD1. The V gene end was trimmed by 1 base and the J gene end by 7 bases; junction bases not matched to a gene: 6. The germline CDR1 and CDR2 sequences are MNHNY and SVGAGI (reference sequence). The CDR3 spans 16 residues.

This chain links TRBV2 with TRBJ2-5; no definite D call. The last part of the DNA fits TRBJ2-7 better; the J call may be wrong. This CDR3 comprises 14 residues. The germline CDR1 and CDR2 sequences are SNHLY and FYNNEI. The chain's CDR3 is CASSWRLGPYEQYF. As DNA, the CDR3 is TGTGCCAGCAGTTGGCGTTTGGGTCCCTACGAGCAGTACTTC.

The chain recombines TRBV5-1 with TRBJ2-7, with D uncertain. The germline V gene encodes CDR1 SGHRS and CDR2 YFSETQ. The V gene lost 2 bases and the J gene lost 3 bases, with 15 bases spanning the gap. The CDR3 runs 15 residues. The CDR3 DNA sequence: TGCGCCAGCAGCTTCGGTAGGGCCATCCTCTACGAGCAGTACTTC. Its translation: CASSFGRAILYEQYF.

The CDR3 nucleotides are TGTGCCACCAGCAGGGGGCTTGACACCGCTGCAACTAATGAAAAACTGTTTTTT. Translated, it gives CATSRGLDTAATNEKLFF. The chain uses TRBV15 and TRBJ1-4; D possibly corresponds to TRBD1 (5 bases). Per germline, CDR1 LNHNV and CDR2 YYDKDF (reference sequence). This CDR3 has 18 residues. With 3 bases removed from V and 0 bases from J, the gap between germline ends came to 17 bases.

The CDR3: CASSLGGPDRVGAFF. The CDR3 region has the DNA TGTGCCAGCAGCCTCGGGGGCCCAGACAGGGTGGGAGCTTTCTTT. The rearrangement joins TRBV5-4 to TRBJ1-1; 7 bases are shared with TRBD1. The CDR3 is made up of 15 amino acids. The trim removed 4 bases at V and 10 bases at J, leaving 16 bases unmatched. CDR1 is SGHNT and CDR2 is YYREEE in the germline V gene (reference sequence).

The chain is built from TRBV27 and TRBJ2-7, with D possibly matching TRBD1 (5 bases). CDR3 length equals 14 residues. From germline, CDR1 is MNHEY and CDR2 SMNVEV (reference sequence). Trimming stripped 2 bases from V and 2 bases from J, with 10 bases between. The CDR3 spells CASSLKGATYEQYF. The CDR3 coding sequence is TGTGCCAGCAGTTTAAAAGGGGCCACCTACGAGCAGTACTTC.

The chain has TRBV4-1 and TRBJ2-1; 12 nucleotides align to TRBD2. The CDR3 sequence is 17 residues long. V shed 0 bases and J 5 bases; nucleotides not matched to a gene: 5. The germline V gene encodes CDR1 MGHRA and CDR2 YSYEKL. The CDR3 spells CASSQEPRTSGDNEQFF. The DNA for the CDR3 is TGCGCCAGCAGCCAAGAACCCCGGACTAGCGGGGACAATGAGCAGTTCTTC.

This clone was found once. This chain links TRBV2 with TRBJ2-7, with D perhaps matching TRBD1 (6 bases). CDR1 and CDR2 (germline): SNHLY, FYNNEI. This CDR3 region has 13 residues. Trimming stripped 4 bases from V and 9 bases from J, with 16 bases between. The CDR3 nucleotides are TGTGCCAGCAGTGGACAGGAAGTAAACGGGCAGTACTTC. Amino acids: CASSGQEVNGQYF.

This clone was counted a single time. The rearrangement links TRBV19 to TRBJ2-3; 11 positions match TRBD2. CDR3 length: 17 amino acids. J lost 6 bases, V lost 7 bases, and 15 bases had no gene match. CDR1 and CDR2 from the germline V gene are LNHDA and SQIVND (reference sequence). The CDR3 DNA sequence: TGTGCCAGTACCCCTCCAGGACTAGCGGGCGCGAGGGATACGCAGTATTTT. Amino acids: CASTPPGLAGARDTQYF. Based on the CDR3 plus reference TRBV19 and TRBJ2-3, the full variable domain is DGGITQSPKYLFRKEGQNVTLSCEQNLNHDAMYWYRQDPGQGLRLIYYSQIVNDFQKGDIAEGYSVSREKKESFPLTVTSAQKNPTAFYLCASTPPGLAGARDTQYFGPGTRLTVL.

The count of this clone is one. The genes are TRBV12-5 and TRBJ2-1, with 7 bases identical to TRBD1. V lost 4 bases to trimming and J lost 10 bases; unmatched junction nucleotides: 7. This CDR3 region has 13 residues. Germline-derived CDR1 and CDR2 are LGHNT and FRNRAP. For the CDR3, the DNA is TGTGCTAGTGGTTCCGACCTAGGGGGCGAGCAGTTCTTC. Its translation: CASGSDLGGEQFF.

The CDR3 sequence is CASSVDRGAGELFF. The CDR3 coding sequence is TGTGCCAGCAGCGTAGACAGGGGAGCCGGGGAGCTGTTTTTT. The V gene is TRBV7-6, the J gene TRBJ2-2, with TRBD1 identical over 8 bases. CDR3 size: 14 residues. Looked up from germline, CDR1 is SGHVS and CDR2 is FNYEAQ. The ends lost 5 bases at V and 6 bases at J; junction bases unmatched: 5.

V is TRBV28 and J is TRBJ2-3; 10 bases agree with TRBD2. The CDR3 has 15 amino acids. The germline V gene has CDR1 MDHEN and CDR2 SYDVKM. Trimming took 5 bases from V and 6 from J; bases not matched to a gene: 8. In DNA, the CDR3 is TGTGCCAGCAGTGTAGCGGGAGGTCTATTTGATACGCAGTATTTT. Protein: CASSVAGGLFDTQYF. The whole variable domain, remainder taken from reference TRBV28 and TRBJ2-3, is DVKVTQSSRYLVKRTGEKVFLECVQDMDHENMFWYRQDPGLGLRLIYFSYDVKMKEKGDIPEGYSVSREKKERFSLILESASTNQTSMYLCASSVAGGLFDTQYFGPGTRLTVL.